Below, 7 T cell receptor beta chains from the same sample are listed, as sequenced in a study of neurological immune-mediated disorders. In TCRdb, the 5' RACE reads were re-called with MiXCR into one record per CDR3 protein. In the table there are over 35,000 distinct CDR3 sequences, more than 9.5% of which are singletons. Sample: PBMCs. All receptors come from a female donor in good health.

This clonotype was recorded at least ten times. The rearrangement uses TRBV30 and TRBJ1-5, with D perhaps TRBD1 (6 bases). The CDR3 contains 14 residues. V was cut by 4 bases and J by 5 bases, with 15 bases left in between. Germline values: CDR1 GTSNPN, CDR2 SVGIG (reference sequence). The CDR3 DNA reads as TGTGCCTGGACCCGGGACATTAAGGATCAGCCCCAGCATTTT. Its translation: CAWTRDIKDQPQHF.

The table lists this clonotype with many counts. The rearrangement uses TRBV27 and TRBJ2-7; TRBD1 agrees at 8 bases. The CDR3 sequence is 15 residues long. CDR1 and CDR2 (germline): MNHEY, SMNVEV (reference sequence). After removal of 3 bases from V and 2 bases from J, the junction contained 6 bases not matched to a gene. The CDR3 sequence: CASSFQGAETYEQYF. CDR3 sequence (DNA): TGTGCCAGCAGTTTTCAGGGGGCTGAGACCTACGAGCAGTACTTC.

This clonotype was counted at least ten times. V and J are TRBV11-3 and TRBJ2-1, with 10 bases aligning to TRBD2. The germline gives CDR1 SGHNT, CDR2 YENEEA. This CDR3 region has 19 residues. Unmatched junction bases numbered 16, after V lost 1 base and J lost 7 bases. The CDR3 region is CASSLGRIGASGSGNEQFF. CDR3 DNA sequence: TGTGCCAGCAGCTTAGGACGGATCGGGGCTAGCGGGAGTGGAAATGAGCAGTTCTTC.

The table lists this clonotype with a few counts. This chain joins TRBV5-1 and TRBJ2-1; 8 bases fit TRBD1. CDR3 length: 16 residues. Germline-derived CDR1 and CDR2 are SGHRS and YFSETQ. Losses at the gene ends were 4 bases for V and 5 bases for J; bases not matched to a gene: 11. The CDR3 DNA follows: TGCGCCAGCAGCCCGGGTCGGCAGGGGGCTAACAATGAGCAGTTCTTC. It specifies CASSPGRQGANNEQFF. The full variable domain, in which reference TRBV5-1 and TRBJ2-1 provide the parts outside the CDR3, is KAGVTQTPRYLIKTRGQQVTLSCSPISGHRSVSWYQQTPGQGLQFLFEYFSETQRNKGNFPGRFSGRQFSNSRSEMNVSTLELGDSALYLCASSPGRQGANNEQFFGPGTRLTVL.

This clonotype was found many times. The chain joins TRBV9 to TRBJ1-4; D is uncertain. Trimming stripped 4 bases from V and 7 bases from J, with 17 bases between. Germline CDR1 is SGDLS and CDR2 is YYNGEE. CDR3 length: 15 residues. The CDR3 here is CASSPYEGPTEKLFF. DNA for the CDR3: TGTGCCAGCAGCCCCTACGAAGGACCCACTGAAAAACTGTTTTTT.

This clonotype was seen at least ten times. The CDR3 DNA reads TGCAGTGCTAGAGATCCTACAGGCGACAATGAGCAGTTCTTC. Its translation is CSARDPTGDNEQFF. The chain employs TRBV20-1 and TRBJ2-1, with a tentative D call TRBD1 (5 bases). The CDR3 is 14 amino acids. With 0 bases removed from V and 5 bases from J, the gap between germline ends came to 11 bases. Germline CDR1 DFQATT, CDR2 SNEGSKA (reference sequence).

This clonotype was seen ten or more times. This sequence joins TRBV10-3 and TRBJ2-5, with unresolved D. This CDR3 contains 13 residues. Trimming cost V 2 bases and J 4 bases, with 8 bases left between them. Per the germline V gene, CDR1 is ENHRY and CDR2 is SYGVKD. This CDR3 reads CAISEAALETQYF. Here the CDR3 DNA reads TGTGCCATCAGTGAGGCCGCCTTAGAGACCCAGTACTTC.